Shown below are 3 T cell receptor beta chains from a single sample sequenced in a study of beta chain features in type 1 diabetes. Sequencing targeted expressed TCRB transcripts, as all isolated RNA had been reverse transcribed. The data were produced by immunoSEQ multiplex PCR, yet TCRdb's version contains in-frame clones alone and is incomplete. The sample lists hundreds of thousands of clones, about 71% occurring once. Sequenced: naive CD4+ T cells from blood. All receptors come from a man aged 25 to 40 in good health.

The chain links TRBV29-1 to TRBJ2-7; D may be TRBD1 (5 bases). V gave up 6 bases and J gave up 0 bases, with 15 bases separating them. Germline CDR1 is SQVTM and CDR2 is ANQGSEA. The CDR3 is 14 amino acids. CDR3: CSVGPRDSSYEQYF. CDR3 nucleotides: TGCAGCGTCGGCCCCAGGGATAGCTCCTACGAGCAGTACTTC.

The chain uses TRBV7-9 and TRBJ1-1; TRBD1 matches 7 bases. CDR1 is SEHNR and CDR2 is FQNEAQ in the germline V gene (reference sequence). V shed 3 bases, J shed 3 bases, and the junction held 1 base outside the gene matches. The CDR3 has 13 amino acids. The CDR3 loop reads CASSLGQYTEAFF. The CDR3 nucleotides read TGTGCCAGCAGCTTGGGACAGTACACTGAAGCTTTCTTT.

V is TRBV25-1 and J is TRBJ2-1; tentatively, D is TRBD1 or TRBD2 (5 bases each). V was cut by 10 bases and J by 0 bases, with 10 bases left in between. Germline CDR1 MGHDK, CDR2 SYGVNS. The CDR3 is made up of 13 amino acids. Here the CDR3 DNA reads TGTGCCACCAGGGAGAGCTCCTACAATGAGCAGTTCTTC. As protein: CATRESSYNEQFF.